This is a list of T cell receptor beta chains from one sample in a study of T cell changes during pregnancy in multiple sclerosis. Some clones are missing from TCRdb's copy, which holds only in-frame ones; the method was immunoSEQ multiplex PCR. The data show under 95,000 clones, with around 91% seen just once and 1.5% to 2% held by the top ten. The specimen was peripheral blood, collected after pregnancy. The receptors were gathered from a female donor in good health, enrolled as a control in a pregnancy study. CDR3s include the opening cysteine and the closing phenylalanine or tryptophan. Each record gives: J gene, D gene, V gene, CDR3 length, clone size, CDR3 protein, CDR3 DNA. A D gene is named only where the DNA matches it firmly. Clone size is stated in some rows and not others, as once, few, many or a class when expanded.

TRBJ2-2 NA TRBV14 13 NA CASSQAVTGELFF TGTGCCAGCAGCCAAGCGGTTACCGGGGAGCTGTTTTTT
TRBJ2-5 NA TRBV11-2 14 NA CASRPEEGVAAQYF TGTGCCAGCAGACCAGAGGAAGGGGTAGCGGCCCAGTACTTC
TRBJ2-3 NA TRBV30 14 once CAWSLGGNTDTQYF TGTGCCTGGAGTTTGGGGGGTAACACAGATACGCAGTATTTT
TRBJ1-3 NA TRBV18 13 NA CASLQGSGNTIYF TGTGCCAGCCTACAGGGATCTGGAAACACCATATATTTT
TRBJ1-1 TRBD1 TRBV5-1 14 NA CASSFVGQGSEAFF TGCGCCAGCAGCTTCGTGGGACAGGGTTCTGAAGCTTTCTTT
TRBJ1-2 TRBD1 TRBV6-1 13 NA CASSDRDRDLATF TGTGCCAGCAGTGACCGGGACAGGGACTTGGCCACCTTC
TRBJ1-4 TRBD1 TRBV6-1 14 NA CASTRTGGNEKLFF TGTGCCAGCACCCGGACAGGGGGAAATGAAAAACTGTTTTTT
TRBJ2-3 TRBD2 TRBV4-3 17 NA CASSQEKRGGGRDTRYF TGCGCCAGCAGCCAAGAAAAGCGGGGGGGCGGAAGAGATACGCGGTATTTT
TRBJ1-1 NA TRBV5-4 11 few CASSLTDEAFF TGTGCCAGCAGCTTGACAGATGAAGCTTTCTTT
TRBJ2-3 TRBD1 TRBV4-3 16 NA CASSQDRDRGLDTQYF TGCGCCAGCAGCCAAGACCGGGACAGGGGTTTGGATACGCAGTATTTT
TRBJ1-2 TRBD1 TRBV6-1 14 NA CASSGDRALYGYTF TGTGCCAGCAGTGGGGACAGGGCCCTCTATGGCTACACCTTC
TRBJ1-1 TRBD1 TRBV13 14 NA CASGYRGLNTEAFF TGTGCCAGCGGTTACAGGGGGTTGAACACTGAAGCTTTCTTT
TRBJ1-5 NA TRBV18 13 once CASSQQANQPQHF TGTGCCAGCTCACAACAGGCTAATCAGCCCCAGCATTTT
TRBJ1-2 NA TRBV14 14 NA CASSQAGVHYGYTF TGTGCCAGCAGCCAAGCCGGGGTCCACTATGGCTACACCTTC
TRBJ1-1 NA TRBV6-5 13 NA CASSRTANTEAFF TGTGCCAGCAGCCGCACAGCGAACACTGAAGCTTTCTTT
TRBJ2-5 NA TRBV6-6 12 NA CASSTAEETQYF TGTGCCAGCAGTACAGCCGAAGAGACCCAGTACTTC
TRBJ2-3 TRBD1 TRBV5-6 14 NA CASSLVDRVNTQYF TGTGCCAGCAGCTTGGTGGACAGGGTAAATACGCAGTATTTT
TRBJ2-1 TRBD2 TRBV5-1 14 NA CASGLAGVYNEQFF TGCGCCAGCGGACTAGCGGGGGTCTACAATGAGCAGTTCTTC
TRBJ1-1 TRBD1 TRBV30 15 NA CAWSVGDRQNTEAFF TGTGCCTGGAGTGTAGGGGACAGGCAGAACACTGAAGCTTTCTTT
TRBJ2-7 NA TRBV2 16 NA CASSDFVTGSSYEQYF TGTGCCAGCAGTGACTTCGTGACTGGGAGCTCCTACGAGCAGTACTTC
TRBJ1-4 TRBD1 TRBV19 17 NA CASSQGAAYAGNEKLFF TGTGCCAGTAGCCAGGGGGCTGCTTACGCGGGTAATGAAAAACTGTTTTTT
TRBJ2-5 NA TRBV7-6 14 NA CASSLKLGQETQYF TGTGCCAGCAGCTTAAAACTAGGGCAAGAGACCCAGTACTTC
TRBJ2-7 NA TRBV7-6 13 once CASSLLGADEQYF TGTGCCAGCAGCTTACTAGGGGCAGACGAGCAGTACTTC
TRBJ2-3 NA TRBV7-2 14 NA CASSSDIGGDTQYF TGTGCCAGCAGCTCCGACATAGGGGGAGATACGCAGTATTTT
TRBJ2-3 TRBD1 TRBV19 16 NA CASSIAGQGRADTQYF TGTGCCAGTAGTATAGCTGGACAGGGGAGGGCAGATACGCAGTATTTT
TRBJ1-6 TRBD1 TRBV6-5 13 few CASRLTGGSPLHF TGTGCCAGCAGGCTGACAGGGGGTTCACCCCTCCACTTT
TRBJ2-4 NA TRBV4-3 15 NA CASSHSLGLLNIQYF TGCGCCAGCAGCCACTCTCTGGGACTCCTAAACATTCAGTACTTC
TRBJ1-1 NA TRBV18 12 NA CASSPGQLEAFF TGTGCCAGCTCACCAGGGCAGCTTGAAGCTTTCTTT
TRBJ1-5 NA TRBV19 15 NA CASKIGTNLRQPQHF TGTGCCAGTAAGATAGGCACAAACTTGAGGCAGCCCCAGCATTTT
TRBJ1-6 TRBD1 TRBV9 17 NA CASSERLQGQSGSPLHF TGTGCCAGCAGCGAGAGGTTACAGGGGCAGTCCGGTTCACCCCTCCACTTT
TRBJ2-6 NA TRBV19 16 NA CASYGLGYSGANVLTF TGTGCCAGCTACGGACTGGGTTACTCTGGGGCCAACGTCCTGACTTTC
TRBJ1-1 TRBD1 TRBV11-1 13 NA CASSTGENTEAFF TGTGCCAGCAGCACAGGGGAGAACACTGAAGCTTTCTTT
TRBJ2-2 NA TRBV11-3 12 NA CASSLGSGELFF TGTGCCAGCAGCTTAGGTAGCGGGGAGCTGTTTTTT
TRBJ2-1 TRBD2 TRBV2 17 NA CASSEGWASGGYNEQFF TGTGCCAGCAGTGAAGGTTGGGCTAGCGGGGGTTACAATGAGCAGTTCTTC
TRBJ1-6 TRBD1 TRBV18 14 NA CASSPNRGGSPLHF TGTGCCAGCTCACCAAACAGGGGAGGATCACCCCTCCACTTT
TRBJ1-3 NA TRBV4-2 15 once CASSRQTGQGNTIYF TGTGCCAGCAGCCGGCAGACAGGTCAGGGAAACACCATATATTTT
TRBJ1-1 NA TRBV13 14 NA CASSLTAMNTEAFF TGTGCCAGCAGCTTGACAGCTATGAACACTGAAGCTTTCTTT
TRBJ2-5 TRBD2 TRBV29-1 16 NA CSVEGGLAGHQETQYF TGCAGCGTTGAAGGCGGACTAGCGGGGCACCAAGAGACCCAGTACTTC
TRBJ1-1 NA TRBV6-5 13 NA CASRLGLVTEAFF TGTGCCAGCAGACTGGGGCTGGTCACTGAAGCTTTCTTT
TRBJ1-4 NA TRBV5-1 15 NA CASSYGQTTNEKLFF TGCGCCAGCAGCTACGGACAGACAACTAATGAAAAACTGTTTTTT
TRBJ1-3 NA TRBV7-6 13 NA CASRSYSGNTIYF TGTGCCAGCAGGTCTTACTCTGGAAACACCATATATTTT
TRBJ1-2 TRBD1 TRBV7-2 16 NA CASSLSGRGRGYGYTF TGTGCCAGCAGCTTATCCGGCAGGGGGCGAGGCTATGGCTACACCTTC
TRBJ2-3 NA TRBV7-2 15 NA CASSLVDLPTDTQYF TGTGCCAGCAGCCTGGTGGACTTGCCCACAGATACGCAGTATTTT
TRBJ2-1 TRBD2 TRBV9 15 NA CASSVTGGGRNEQFF TGTGCCAGCAGCGTGACTGGCGGGGGGAGAAATGAGCAGTTCTTC
TRBJ1-1 NA TRBV29-1 13 NA CSVTRGANTEAFF TGCAGCGTTACACGGGGGGCGAACACTGAAGCTTTCTTT
TRBJ2-7 TRBD1 TRBV28 15 NA CASRGGTGDSYEQYF TGTGCCAGCAGGGGGGGGACAGGGGACTCCTACGAGCAGTACTTC
TRBJ1-1 NA TRBV7-3 15 NA CASSAKGGLNTEAFF TGTGCCAGCAGCGCCAAAGGGGGTTTGAACACTGAAGCTTTCTTT
TRBJ1-5 NA TRBV7-9 14 NA CASSPALGDQPQHF TGTGCCAGCAGCCCAGCTCTCGGGGATCAGCCCCAGCATTTT
TRBJ1-3 TRBD1 TRBV7-8 14 NA CASSPGTAGNTIYF TGTGCCAGCAGCCCCGGGACAGCCGGAAACACCATATATTTT
TRBJ2-7 NA TRBV5-1 11 NA CASSSGGEQYF TGCGCCAGCAGCTCGGGTGGCGAGCAGTACTTC
TRBJ2-7 TRBD2 TRBV2 14 once CASTSSGGAGEQYF TGTGCCAGCACCTCTAGCGGGGGGGCCGGCGAGCAGTACTTC
TRBJ1-5 NA TRBV7-2 14 NA CASSLGLNNQPQHF TGTGCCAGCAGCTTAGGACTGAACAATCAGCCCCAGCATTTT
TRBJ1-1 NA TRBV14 14 NA CASSQTQGSTEAFF TGTGCCAGCAGCCAAACTCAGGGGAGCACTGAAGCTTTCTTT
TRBJ1-1 NA TRBV6-5 12 few CASRGSATEAFF TGTGCCAGCCGGGGGTCGGCCACTGAAGCTTTCTTT
TRBJ1-5 TRBD1 TRBV7-2 19 NA CASSSIQSGQTLSNQPQHF TGTGCCAGCAGCTCGATTCAATCGGGACAGACCTTAAGCAATCAGCCCCAGCATTTT